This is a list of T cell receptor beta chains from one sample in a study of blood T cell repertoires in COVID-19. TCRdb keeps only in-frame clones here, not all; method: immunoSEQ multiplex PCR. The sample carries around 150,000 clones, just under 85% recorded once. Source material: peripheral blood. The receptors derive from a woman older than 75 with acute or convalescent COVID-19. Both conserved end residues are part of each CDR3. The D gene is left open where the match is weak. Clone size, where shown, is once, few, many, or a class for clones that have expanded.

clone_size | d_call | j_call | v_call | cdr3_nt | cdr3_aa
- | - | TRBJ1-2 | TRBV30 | TGTGCCTGGAGTGGGACACTGGGTGCGAAGTATGGCTACACCTTC | CAWSGTLGAKYGYTF
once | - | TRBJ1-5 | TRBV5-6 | TGTGCCAGCAGCCGGTTGCAGGGCGATCAGCCCCAGCATTTT | CASSRLQGDQPQHF
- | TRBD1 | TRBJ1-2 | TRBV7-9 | TGTGCCAGCAGCCCCGGGACAGGGGATGGTTATGGCTACACCTTC | CASSPGTGDGYGYTF
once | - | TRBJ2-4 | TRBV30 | TGTGCCTGGAGCTCGCCCCCCGAGGGAAACATTCAGTACTTC | CAWSSPPEGNIQYF
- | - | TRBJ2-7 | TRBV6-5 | TGTGCCAGCAGTTACTCCCGGGGGACGTTATACGAGCAGTACTTC | CASSYSRGTLYEQYF
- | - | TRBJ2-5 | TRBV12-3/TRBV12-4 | TGTGCCAGCAGCTGGGGCACCCAAGAGACCCAGTACTTC | CASSWGTQETQYF
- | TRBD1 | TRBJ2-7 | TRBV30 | TGTGCCTGGAGCTCCGGGACAGGAACCTACGAGCAGTACTTC | CAWSSGTGTYEQYF
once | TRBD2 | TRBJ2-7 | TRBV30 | TGTGCCTGGAGTGAGGGACTAGCGGGTCTCTACGAGCAGTACTTC | CAWSEGLAGLYEQYF
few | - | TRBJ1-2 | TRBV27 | TGTGCCAGCAGTTTCCACAGAATTAACTATGGCTACACCTTC | CASSFHRINYGYTF
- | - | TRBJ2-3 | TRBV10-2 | TGCGCCAGCAGTGAAGATGCCCACGGGGGCACAGATACGCAGTATTTT | CASSEDAHGGTDTQYF
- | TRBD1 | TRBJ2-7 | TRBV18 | TGTGCCAGCTCACCGGGACAGTCCTACGAGCAGTACTTC | CASSPGQSYEQYF
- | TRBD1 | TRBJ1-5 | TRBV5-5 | TGTGCCAGCAAGATGGACAGGGGAGGGAGTCAGCCCCAGCATTTT | CASKMDRGGSQPQHF
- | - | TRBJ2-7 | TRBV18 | TGTGCCAGCTCGCCGTTACAGGGTTCCTACGAGCAGTACTTC | CASSPLQGSYEQYF
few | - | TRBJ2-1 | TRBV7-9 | TGTGCCAGCAGCTTAGCGTATAAGGGCCCAGGGGAGCAGTTCTTC | CASSLAYKGPGEQFF
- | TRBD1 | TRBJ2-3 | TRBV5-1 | TGCGCCAGCAGCCCTGGACAGGCCTCCACAGATACGCAGTATTTT | CASSPGQASTDTQYF
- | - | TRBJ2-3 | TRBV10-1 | TGCGCCAGCAGTGACGACAGGATCACAGATACGCAGTATTTT | CASSDDRITDTQYF
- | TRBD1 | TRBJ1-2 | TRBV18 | TGTGCCAGCTCACAAGGACAGGGAAACTATGGCTACACCTTC | CASSQGQGNYGYTF
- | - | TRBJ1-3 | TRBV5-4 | TGTGCCAGCAGCTTTGGGGGCCCGAGCTCTGGAAACACCATATATTTT | CASSFGGPSSGNTIYF
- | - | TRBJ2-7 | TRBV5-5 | TGTGCCAGCAGCTTGACATTCTACGAGCAGTACTTC | CASSLTFYEQYF
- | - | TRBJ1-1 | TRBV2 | TGTGCCAGCAGTGAAAGCGGGAACACTGAAGCTTTCTTT | CASSESGNTEAFF
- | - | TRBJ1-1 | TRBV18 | TGTGCCAGCTCACAGATAACTGGACAGTGGGACACTGAAGCTTTCTTT | CASSQITGQWDTEAFF
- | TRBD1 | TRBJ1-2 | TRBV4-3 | TGCGCCAGCAGCCAAGTACCCCAGGGGGCCTACTATGGCTACACCTTC | CASSQVPQGAYYGYTF
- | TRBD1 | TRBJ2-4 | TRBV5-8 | TGTGCCAGCAGCTTGGAAGGGACAGTAGATGATAACATTCAGTACTTC | CASSLEGTVDDNIQYF
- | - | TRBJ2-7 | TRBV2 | TGTGCCAGCAGTGACTCACTAAACTACGAGCAGTACTTC | CASSDSLNYEQYF
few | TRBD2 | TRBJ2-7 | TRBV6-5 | TGTGCCAGCACCTTTACCGGGACTAGCGCCTACGAGCAGTACTTC | CASTFTGTSAYEQYF